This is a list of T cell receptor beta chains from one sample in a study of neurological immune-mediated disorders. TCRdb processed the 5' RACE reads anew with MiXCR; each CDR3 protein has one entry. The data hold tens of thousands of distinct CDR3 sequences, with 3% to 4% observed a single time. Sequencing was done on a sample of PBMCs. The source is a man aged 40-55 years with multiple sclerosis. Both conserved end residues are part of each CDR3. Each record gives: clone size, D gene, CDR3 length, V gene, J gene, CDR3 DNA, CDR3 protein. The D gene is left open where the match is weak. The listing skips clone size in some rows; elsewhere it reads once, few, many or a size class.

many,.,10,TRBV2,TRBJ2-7,TGTGCCAGCAGCACCTACGAGCAGTACTTC,CASSTYEQYF
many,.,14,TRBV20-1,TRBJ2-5,TGCAGTGCTAGTCGGCAGGGAGTCCAAGAGACCCAGTACTTC,CSASRQGVQETQYF
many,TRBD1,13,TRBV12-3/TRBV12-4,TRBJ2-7,TGTGCCAGCCAAAGACAGGGGGCCTACGAGCAGTACTTC,CASQRQGAYEQYF
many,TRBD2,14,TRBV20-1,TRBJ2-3,TGCAGTGCTAGAACTAGCGGGGTCACAGATACGCAGTATTTT,CSARTSGVTDTQYF
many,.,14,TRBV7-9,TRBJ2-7,TGTGCCAGCAGTCCCACGTTAGCCGGCTACGAGCAGTACTTC,CASSPTLAGYEQYF
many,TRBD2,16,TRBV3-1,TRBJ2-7,TGTGCCAGCAGCAATGCGGATAGCGGGAGAACCTACGAGCAGTACTTC,CASSNADSGRTYEQYF
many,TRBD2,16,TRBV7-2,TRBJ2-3,TGTGCCAGCAGCTTCGTAGCGGGGGGCCGCACAGATACGCAGTATTTT,CASSFVAGGRTDTQYF
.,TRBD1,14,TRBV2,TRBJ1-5,TGTGCCAGCAGGGAACAGGGGGCTGGGCAGCCCCAGCATTTT,CASREQGAGQPQHF
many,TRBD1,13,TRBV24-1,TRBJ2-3,TGTGCCACCAGTGATAGGGACAGGGAGGCGCAGTATTTT,CATSDRDREAQYF
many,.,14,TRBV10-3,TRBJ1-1,TGTGCCATCAGTGAGGACCTTTCGAGTCCCAAAGCTTTCTTT,CAISEDLSSPKAFF
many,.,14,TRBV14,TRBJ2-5,TGTGCCAGCAGCCAAGCTAGCTCTGTCGGGACCCAGTACTTC,CASSQASSVGTQYF
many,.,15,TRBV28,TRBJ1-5,TGTGCCAGCAGTTCAACGGACAGAATGAATCAGCCCCAGCATTTT,CASSSTDRMNQPQHF
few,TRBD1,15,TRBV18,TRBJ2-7,TGTGCCAGCTCAGTTGGGACAGGGGGTTCCTACGAGCAGTACTTC,CASSVGTGGSYEQYF
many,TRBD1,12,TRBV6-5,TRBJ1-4,TGTGCCAGCGGGGACAGGGACGAAAAACTGTTTTTT,CASGDRDEKLFF
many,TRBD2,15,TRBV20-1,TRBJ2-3,TGCAGTGCTAGAGAGCCTAGCGGGCTCACAGATACGCAGTATTTT,CSAREPSGLTDTQYF
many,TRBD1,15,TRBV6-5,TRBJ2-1,TGTGCCAGCAGCCCCGGGACAGGGCTCTACAATGAGCAGTTCTTC,CASSPGTGLYNEQFF
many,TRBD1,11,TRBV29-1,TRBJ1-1,TGCAGCGTTGTAAGACAGGGACGAGCTTTCTTT,CSVVRQGRAFF